One sample yielded the 3 T cell receptor beta chains listed below, sequenced in a study of post-analysis software for immune sequencing data. Study conclusions and caveats: Included in a set of a few TRBV segments more frequent in patients than controls were TRBV5-6, TRBV5-1 and TRBV20-1.

Their cognate antigens are unknown. Unique molecular identifiers tagged the TCR beta cDNA libraries. One entry per CDR3 protein, called by TCRdb with MiXCR from the PCR reads. The table records about half a million distinct CDR3 sequences, roughly 45% of them present only once. Input material: blood. These TCRs come from a girl aged 5-17 years with multiple sclerosis.

This clonotype appeared once. The chain has TRBV29-1 and TRBJ1-1; TRBD1 might be the D (5 bases). Germline V gene data show CDR1 as SQVTM and CDR2 as ANQGSEA. The CDR3 length is 12 residues. The V end was cut by 7 bases, the J end by 4 bases, with 13 bases between. The CDR3 nucleotides read TGCAGCGCCCACGGGGGGGTCACTGAAGCTTTCTTT. It encodes CSAHGGVTEAFF.

Only a few counts were recorded for this clonotype. The chain joins TRBV12-3 or TRBV12-4 to TRBJ1-2, with D perhaps TRBD1 (6 bases). Trimming removed 5 bases from V and 8 bases from J, with 12 bases in between. There are 12 residues in the CDR3. The CDR3 DNA follows: TGTGCCAGCAGTACAGGGTATGACGGCTACACCTTC. It is translated as CASSTGYDGYTF.

This chain joins TRBV29-1 and TRBJ1-1, with D uncertain. The germline V gene has CDR1 SQVTM and CDR2 ANQGSEA. With 3 bases removed from V and 6 bases from J, the gap between germline ends came to 2 bases. The length of the CDR3 is 9 residues. Here the CDR3 DNA reads TGCAGCGTTGACTCTGAAGCTTTCTTT. Translation gives CSVDSEAFF.